These 2 T cell receptor beta chains originate from one sample sequenced in a study of T cell repertoires in cytomegalovirus infection. MiXCR, run by TCRdb on the reads, gives a single entry per CDR3 protein. The sample contains under 850,000 distinct CDR3 sequences, roughly a third of which appear only once. Input material: PBMCs. The receptors were sampled from a human donor in good health (CMV status not recorded). Some clones in this sample may be carry-over from other donors' samples.

The chain joins TRBV12-3 or TRBV12-4 to TRBJ1-2; D is unclear. V was trimmed by 1 base and J by 2 bases, leaving 11 bases between them. The CDR3 spans 15 residues. Here the CDR3 DNA reads TGTGCCAGCAGTTTAGTCTTAGGGAACAACTATGGCTACACCTTC. Translated: CASSLVLGNNYGYTF.

This clonotype was found a few times. V and J are TRBV7-9 and TRBJ2-2; 7 positions agree with TRBD1. The CDR3 extends over 16 amino acids. After removal of 5 bases from V and 0 bases from J, the junction contained 6 bases not matched to a gene. Germline CDR1 and CDR2: SEHNR and FQNEAQ (reference sequence). The CDR3 DNA sequence: TGTGCCAGCAGCCGACCGGGACAGTCGAACACCGGGGAGCTGTTTTTT. The encoded protein is CASSRPGQSNTGELFF.